A single sample gave rise to the 21 T cell receptor beta chains below, sequenced in a study of metastatic and nonmetastatic thyroid tumors. Before thyroid surgery, none of the patients had received any treatment. TCRdb re-processed the PCR reads through MiXCR. The table shows 20,000 or so clones, with about a sixth occurring only once. The sequenced sample was blood. The origin of the receptors is a female donor with papillary thyroid cancer or a benign thyroid nodule (not recorded which). Some clones in this sample may be carry-over from other donors' samples.

The chain employs TRBV6-2 or TRBV6-3 and TRBJ2-7, with TRBD2 identical over 9 bases. Germline-derived CDR1 and CDR2 are MNHEY and SVGEGT. The V segment lost 7 bases and the J segment 0 bases; nucleotides outside the gene matches: 4. The CDR3 has 14 residues. The CDR3 DNA reads TGTGCCAGCACGGATAGCGGGAGCTCCTACGAGCAGTACTTC. It encodes CASTDSGSSYEQYF.

This clone was counted ten times or more. Other nucleotide sequences from this sample produce the same CDR3. The genes are TRBV7-9 and TRBJ1-1, with no clear D. V lost 5 bases and J 5 bases, leaving 15 bases between the germline ends. In germline, CDR1 is SEHNR, CDR2 FQNEAQ (reference sequence). This CDR3 contains 14 residues. The CDR3, as DNA: TGTGCCAGCAGCCACCCATTACGGTGGACTGAAGCTTTCTTT. This encodes CASSHPLRWTEAFF.

This clone was observed many times. Other DNA sequences in the sample encode the same CDR3. The rearrangement joins TRBV6-1 to TRBJ2-7; no reliable D call. CDR3 length: 15 amino acids. Trimming removed 5 bases from V and 4 bases from J, with 18 bases in between. In germline, CDR1 is MNHNS, CDR2 SASEGT. The CDR3 DNA sequence: TGTGCCAGCAGTCCCACCGGAACAGTTATATACGAGCAGTACTTC. Translation: CASSPTGTVIYEQYF.

A remark on this clone: With a much larger clone just one base away, this may be a read error. The chain recombines TRBV30 with TRBJ2-3, with D uncertain. Germline CDR1 is GTSNPN and CDR2 is SVGIG (reference sequence). The CDR3 length is 13 residues. The CDR3 DNA follows: TGTGCCTGTAGTGTACAACAGACAGATACGCAGTATTTT. Protein product: CACSVQQTDTQYF.

This clone was seen many times. A much larger clone differs from this one at a single base, so this may be a read error. Other DNA sequences from this sample encode an identical CDR3 as well. The chain combines TRBV7-9 with TRBJ1-6; 7 nucleotides agree with TRBD1. Germline V gene lookup returns CDR1 SEHNR and CDR2 FQNEAQ (reference sequence). Losses at the gene ends were 5 bases for V and 7 bases for J; bases not matched to a gene: 8. The CDR3 extends over 15 amino acids. The CDR3 reads CASSPIDRDNSPLHF. CDR3 in DNA: TGTGCCAGCAGCCCAATTGACAGGGACAATTCACCCCTCCACTTT.

The table lists this clone with a few counts. This sequence joins TRBV12-3 or TRBV12-4 and TRBJ2-1, with 14 bases that match TRBD2. The V segment lost 6 bases and the J segment 7 bases; nucleotides outside the gene matches: 14. This CDR3 is built from 18 residues. For the CDR3, the DNA is TGTGCCAGCAGCCCCTCTGTTGGACTAGCGGGAGGTCTAAATGAGCAGTTCTTC. Its protein product is CASSPSVGLAGGLNEQFF.

The sample holds many counts of this clone. The chain combines TRBV6-1 with TRBJ2-2, with 7 bases fitting TRBD1. Germline V gene data show CDR1 as MNHNS and CDR2 as SASEGT. The CDR3 loop spans 12 amino acids. The V gene end was trimmed by 10 bases and the J gene end by 5 bases; junction bases not matched to a gene: 4. CDR3 residues: CAILQGTGELFF. The CDR3 DNA sequence: TGTGCCATACTACAGGGGACCGGGGAGCTGTTTTTT.

This clone came up many times. CDR3 in DNA: TGCGCCAGCAGCTTGGGTTGGTCTGGAAACACCATATATTTT. Its translation: CASSLGWSGNTIYF. V and J are TRBV5-1 and TRBJ1-3; D remains ambiguous. Germline V gene data show CDR1 as SGHRS and CDR2 as YFSETQ. Trimming pared 0 bases from V and 1 base from J, leaving 5 bases between. The CDR3 length is 14 residues.

This clone was seen at least ten times. Just one base apart from a much larger clone, this may be a read error. The chain has TRBV11-2 and TRBJ2-2, with a weak D call TRBD2 (6 bases). Germline V lookup: CDR1 SGHAT, CDR2 FQNNGV. Trimming shortened V by 3 bases and J by 9 bases, and 23 bases separated the two germline ends. The CDR3 loop spans 17 amino acids. CDR3 nucleotide sequence: TGTGCCAGCAGCTTTCTCCTCGGGAGTTCGGCCGCCAGGGAGCTGTTTTTT. Translation gives CASSFLLGSSAARELFF. The variable domain in full, completed from reference TRBV11-2 and TRBJ2-2, reads EAGVAQSPRYKIIEKRQSVAFWCNPISGHATLYWYQQILGQGPKLLIQFQNNGVVDDSQLPKDRFSAERLKGVDSTLKIQPAKLEDSAVYLCASSFLLGSSAARELFFGEGSRLTVL.

In its sample, this clone is medium-sized. This chain uses TRBV6-5 with TRBJ2-7, with TRBD2 identical over 9 bases. After removal of 1 base from V and 3 bases from J, the junction contained 4 bases not matched to a gene. This CDR3 has 15 amino acids. Looked up from germline, CDR1 is MNHEY and CDR2 is SVGAGI. The CDR3, as DNA: TGTGCCAGCAGTTACTTAGCGGGAGTAGGCTACGAGCAGTACTTC. Amino acid sequence: CASSYLAGVGYEQYF.

This clone turned up a few times. The chain uses TRBV20-1 and TRBJ1-2, with D hard to call. The germline V gene encodes CDR1 DFQATT and CDR2 SNEGSKA (reference sequence). V was cut by 5 bases and J by 8 bases, with 15 bases left in between. This CDR3 spans 12 amino acids. The CDR3 loop is CSALNQVDGYTF. The CDR3 bases are TGCAGTGCTCTAAACCAAGTTGACGGCTACACCTTC.

As regards this clone: Possible read error: a much larger clone is one base away. The chain carries TRBV4-1 and TRBJ2-7, with D possibly being TRBD1 or TRBD2 (6 bases each). CDR1 and CDR2 (germline): MGHRA, YSYEKL. Trimming pared 8 bases from V and 5 bases from J, leaving 19 bases between. This CDR3 spans 14 amino acids. Written as DNA, the CDR3 is TGCGCCAGCGGGAAGGAGGGGGATTTTGACGAGCAGTACTTC. Its translation: CASGKEGDFDEQYF.

This clone showed up many times. J is TRBJ2-7 and V is TRBV20-1, with 10 bases lining up with TRBD2. The germline V gene encodes CDR1 DFQATT and CDR2 SNEGSKA (reference sequence). The CDR3 sequence is 15 residues long. V gave up 6 bases and J gave up 1 base; unmatched junction bases: 9. In DNA, the CDR3 is TGCAGTGCGGAGGGGTCTAGCGGGGGATCCTACGAGCAGTACTTC. This encodes CSAEGSSGGSYEQYF.

The V gene is TRBV5-1, the J gene TRBJ1-2; 7 bases line up with TRBD1. V gave up 4 bases and J gave up 8 bases; unmatched junction bases: 8. This CDR3 region has 13 residues. Germline CDR1 is SGHRS and CDR2 is YFSETQ. CDR3 nucleotide sequence: TGCGCCAGCAGCACGGGACAGCGGGGAGGCTACACCTTC. It translates to CASSTGQRGGYTF.

A few counts support this clone. CDR3 region: CASKTGAPQEAGELFF. CDR3 nucleotide sequence: TGTGCCAGTAAGACAGGGGCTCCCCAGGAAGCCGGGGAGCTGTTTTTT. The V call is TRBV19, the J call TRBJ2-2, with 8 bases that match TRBD1. Trimming cost V 7 bases and J 6 bases; bases outside gene matches: 13. The length of the CDR3 is 16 residues. Germline-derived CDR1 and CDR2 are LNHDA and SQIVND (reference sequence).

This clone is judged medium-sized (0.01 to 0.1%). The genes are TRBV6-1 and TRBJ2-3; D is unresolved. Trimming pared 1 base from V and 6 bases from J, leaving 11 bases between. This CDR3 spans 14 amino acids. Germline CDR1 MNHNS, CDR2 SASEGT. CDR3 sequence (DNA): TGTGCCAGCAGTGAAGAACTGCCCCCGGATACGCAGTATTTT. This encodes CASSEELPPDTQYF.

This clone has a handful of counts. V and J are TRBV12-3 or TRBV12-4 and TRBJ2-7; 8 bases line up with TRBD1. With 5 bases clipped from V and 6 bases from J, the junction kept 6 bases outside the gene matches. The CDR3 is made up of 13 amino acids. The CDR3: CASSRQGRSEQYF. In DNA form, the CDR3 reads TGTGCCAGCAGTCGACAGGGGCGGAGCGAGCAGTACTTC.

The rearrangement uses TRBV9 and TRBJ1-6, with no clear D. Trimming shortened V by 2 bases and J by 11 bases, and 14 bases separated the two germline ends. Germline CDR1 is SGDLS and CDR2 is YYNGEE. The length of the CDR3 is 14 residues. CDR3 in DNA: TGTGCCAGCAGCGTTGGACTTCCTAGGGCACCCCTCCACTTT. This sequence encodes CASSVGLPRAPLHF.

This clone showed up just a few times. The chain joins TRBV24-1 to TRBJ2-1; 9 bases fit TRBD1. V dropped 3 bases and J dropped 5; count of bases not matched to a gene: 7. The germline CDR1 and CDR2 sequences are KGHDR and SFDVKD. The CDR3 loop spans 16 amino acids. The CDR3 here is CATSDLRTGDNNEQFF. The CDR3 nucleotides are TGTGCCACCAGTGATCTCCGGACAGGGGACAACAATGAGCAGTTCTTC.

The sample holds many counts of this clone. The chain links TRBV20-1 to TRBJ1-6, with 7 bases identical to TRBD1. Germline trimming cut 2 bases from V and 7 bases from J; bases unmatched to any gene: 14. The length of the CDR3 is 17 residues. CDR1 is DFQATT and CDR2 is SNEGSKA in the germline V gene (reference sequence). CDR3: CSARPYRGQGSNSPLHF. The CDR3 DNA follows: TGCAGTGCTAGACCGTACAGGGGCCAGGGTTCAAATTCACCCCTCCACTTT.

This clone qualifies as medium-sized. V is TRBV12-3 or TRBV12-4 and J is TRBJ2-7; D is perhaps TRBD1 (6 bases). The ends were cut back, 5 bases at V and 4 bases at J, with 18 bases in the middle. The CDR3 loop spans 15 amino acids. CDR3 bases: TGTGCCAGCAGTCCCCGAACAGGGATACGGTACGAGCAGTACTTC. Protein sequence: CASSPRTGIRYEQYF.